Listed below are T cell receptor beta chains from one sample, sequenced in a study of long-term antiretroviral therapy in people with HIV. The data were produced by immunoSEQ multiplex PCR, yet TCRdb's version contains in-frame clones alone and is incomplete. The sample lists about 28,000 clones; 80% were seen once. The sequencing here drew on unsorted PBMCs, taken 0.3 years after starting antiretroviral therapy. These receptor sequences come from a man aged 35-49 years with HIV. The CDR3 runs from the conserved cysteine through the conserved F or W. D genes are given only for firm matches. Not every row has a clone size; where given, it reads once, few, many or a size class.

abundance: -; j_gene: TRBJ2-7; d_gene: -; v_gene: TRBV4-1; CDR3nt: TGCGCCAGCAGCCAAGTGGGAGTTACCTACGAGCAGTACTTC; CDR3aa: CASSQVGVTYEQYF
abundance: -; j_gene: TRBJ1-4; d_gene: -; v_gene: TRBV2; CDR3nt: TGTGCCAGCACCATCCAGGGCATTGCGGGTGAAAAACTGTTTTTT; CDR3aa: CASTIQGIAGEKLFF
abundance: few; j_gene: TRBJ2-1; d_gene: -; v_gene: TRBV18; CDR3nt: TGTGCCAGCTCACCACTACAAGACAATGAGCAGTTCTTC; CDR3aa: CASSPLQDNEQFF
abundance: -; j_gene: TRBJ2-3; d_gene: -; v_gene: TRBV5-1; CDR3nt: TGCGCCAGCAGCTTGGCCCGAGATACGCAGTATTTT; CDR3aa: CASSLARDTQYF
abundance: -; j_gene: TRBJ2-3; d_gene: TRBD2; v_gene: TRBV7-9; CDR3nt: TGTGCCAGCAGCTCCAGACTAGCGGGAGTTGCAGATACGCAGTATTTT; CDR3aa: CASSSRLAGVADTQYF
abundance: -; j_gene: TRBJ2-5; d_gene: -; v_gene: TRBV29-1; CDR3nt: TGCAGCGTTGACCCCCGGGTCTCGGAGACCCAGTACTTC; CDR3aa: CSVDPRVSETQYF
abundance: -; j_gene: TRBJ2-3; d_gene: -; v_gene: TRBV28; CDR3nt: TGTGCCAGCAGTCGGACACCACATACGCAGTATTTT; CDR3aa: CASSRTPHTQYF
abundance: once; j_gene: TRBJ2-4; d_gene: -; v_gene: TRBV2; CDR3nt: TGTGCCAGCAGAACCGACGGGGGCATTCAGTACTTC; CDR3aa: CASRTDGGIQYF
abundance: few; j_gene: TRBJ2-2; d_gene: -; v_gene: TRBV7-9; CDR3nt: TGTGCCAGCAGCTTTGGGGAACTAGCCCGGTACACCGGGGAGCTGTTTTTT; CDR3aa: CASSFGELARYTGELFF
abundance: -; j_gene: TRBJ2-1; d_gene: -; v_gene: TRBV30; CDR3nt: TGTGCCTGGCGGACTGAAACCTACAATGAGCAGTTCTTC; CDR3aa: CAWRTETYNEQFF
abundance: few; j_gene: TRBJ1-1; d_gene: TRBD1; v_gene: TRBV7-9; CDR3nt: TGTGCCAGCAGCTTAAGGACGGGACAGAATAGGGGCACTGAAGCTTTCTTT; CDR3aa: CASSLRTGQNRGTEAFF
abundance: -; j_gene: TRBJ2-2; d_gene: TRBD1; v_gene: TRBV7-9; CDR3nt: TGTGCCAGCAGCTTAGGGACAGGGGGCTACACCGGGGAGCTGTTTTTT; CDR3aa: CASSLGTGGYTGELFF
abundance: large; j_gene: TRBJ2-1; d_gene: TRBD2; v_gene: TRBV7-2; CDR3nt: TGTGCCAGCAGCTTGACTAGCGGGTGGAATGAGCAGTTCTTC; CDR3aa: CASSLTSGWNEQFF
abundance: -; j_gene: TRBJ2-7; d_gene: TRBD1; v_gene: TRBV5-4; CDR3nt: TGTGCCAGCAGCTTGGAGGGGACAGGGGTCGAGCAGTACTTC; CDR3aa: CASSLEGTGVEQYF
abundance: -; j_gene: TRBJ2-5; d_gene: -; v_gene: TRBV5-1; CDR3nt: TGCGCCAGCAGCTTGACAGGGTGGGAGACCCAGTACTTC; CDR3aa: CASSLTGWETQYF
abundance: -; j_gene: TRBJ1-1; d_gene: -; v_gene: TRBV5-1; CDR3nt: TGCGCCAGCAGCTTAAGGACGGAGAACACTGAAGCTTTCTTT; CDR3aa: CASSLRTENTEAFF
abundance: -; j_gene: TRBJ2-2; d_gene: TRBD2; v_gene: TRBV6-5; CDR3nt: TGTGCCAGCAGTTATCGACTAGCCGCCGGGGAGCTGTTTTTT; CDR3aa: CASSYRLAAGELFF
abundance: -; j_gene: TRBJ2-3; d_gene: -; v_gene: TRBV6-5; CDR3nt: TGTGCCAGCAGGGGGGATGGTACAGATACGCAGTATTTT; CDR3aa: CASRGDGTDTQYF
abundance: few; j_gene: TRBJ1-4; d_gene: -; v_gene: TRBV7-9; CDR3nt: TGTGCCAGCAGCTTAGTTGGTCGGGATAATGAAAAACTGTTTTTT; CDR3aa: CASSLVGRDNEKLFF
abundance: -; j_gene: TRBJ2-5; d_gene: TRBD2; v_gene: TRBV2; CDR3nt: TGTGCCAGCAGTGAAGTTAGCGGGAGTGGTAAGACCCAGTACTTC; CDR3aa: CASSEVSGSGKTQYF
abundance: -; j_gene: TRBJ2-5; d_gene: TRBD2; v_gene: TRBV6-6; CDR3nt: TGTGCCAGCAATCCCGGGACTAGCGGTGAAGAGACCCAGTACTTC; CDR3aa: CASNPGTSGEETQYF
abundance: -; j_gene: TRBJ1-2; d_gene: -; v_gene: TRBV2; CDR3nt: TGTGCCAGCAGTGTCACAGGGGGCTACACCTTC; CDR3aa: CASSVTGGYTF
abundance: -; j_gene: TRBJ1-1; d_gene: -; v_gene: TRBV19; CDR3nt: TGTGCCAGTAGTGGGGAGAACACTGAAGCTTTCTTT; CDR3aa: CASSGENTEAFF
abundance: -; j_gene: TRBJ2-5; d_gene: TRBD1; v_gene: TRBV5-1; CDR3nt: TGCGCCAGCAGCTCGCCCCGACAGGGCAGCACTCAAGAGACCCAGTACTTC; CDR3aa: CASSSPRQGSTQETQYF
abundance: -; j_gene: TRBJ1-4; d_gene: -; v_gene: TRBV20-1; CDR3nt: TGCAGTGCTACCCGGGGCGAAAAACTGTTTTTT; CDR3aa: CSATRGEKLFF
abundance: -; j_gene: TRBJ2-2; d_gene: -; v_gene: TRBV7-8; CDR3nt: TGTGCCAGCAGACAAGCCGGGACAATAAACACCGGGGAGCTGTTTTTT; CDR3aa: CASRQAGTINTGELFF
abundance: few; j_gene: TRBJ2-2; d_gene: -; v_gene: TRBV7-9; CDR3nt: TGTGCCAGCAGGGCCAGGGATAACACCGGGGAGCTGTTTTTT; CDR3aa: CASRARDNTGELFF
abundance: medium-sized; j_gene: TRBJ1-1; d_gene: TRBD1; v_gene: TRBV19; CDR3nt: TGTGCCAGTAGTTCCGACAGGGGAACTGAAGCTTTCTTT; CDR3aa: CASSSDRGTEAFF
abundance: few; j_gene: TRBJ1-3; d_gene: -; v_gene: TRBV4-3; CDR3nt: TGCGCCAGCAGCCAAGAAGGGCAGGCTGGAAACACCATATATTTT; CDR3aa: CASSQEGQAGNTIYF
abundance: -; j_gene: TRBJ1-3; d_gene: -; v_gene: TRBV6-5; CDR3nt: TGTGCCAGCAGGGGGACCTCCCGCTCTGGAAACACCATATATTTT; CDR3aa: CASRGTSRSGNTIYF
abundance: -; j_gene: TRBJ2-5; d_gene: -; v_gene: TRBV5-4; CDR3nt: TGTGCCAGCAGCCGCCAGGAGGTGGGAGAGACCCAGTACTTC; CDR3aa: CASSRQEVGETQYF
abundance: -; j_gene: TRBJ2-5; d_gene: -; v_gene: TRBV18; CDR3nt: TGTGCCAGCTCACCACCGAGTGGGTTAGAGACCCAGTACTTC; CDR3aa: CASSPPSGLETQYF
abundance: -; j_gene: TRBJ1-2; d_gene: -; v_gene: TRBV25-1; CDR3nt: TGTGCCAGCCCCACCGACAGTTATGGCTACACCTTC; CDR3aa: CASPTDSYGYTF
abundance: once; j_gene: TRBJ2-3; d_gene: TRBD2; v_gene: TRBV13; CDR3nt: TGTGCCAGCAGCTTAGATGCTAGCGGGGGTAGCATAGATACGCAGTATTTT; CDR3aa: CASSLDASGGSIDTQYF
abundance: -; j_gene: TRBJ2-1; d_gene: -; v_gene: TRBV20-1; CDR3nt: TGCAGTGCTAGCTACCTACAGCAGTTCTTC; CDR3aa: CSASYLQQFF
abundance: few; j_gene: TRBJ1-4; d_gene: -; v_gene: TRBV27; CDR3nt: TGTGCCAGCAGTTTAGAGGGGGGAAAACTGTTTTTT; CDR3aa: CASSLEGGKLFF
abundance: -; j_gene: TRBJ2-2; d_gene: -; v_gene: TRBV4-3; CDR3nt: TGCGCCAGCAGCCTTAGCGGTGCGAACACCGGGGAGCTGTTTTTT; CDR3aa: CASSLSGANTGELFF
abundance: few; j_gene: TRBJ2-1; d_gene: TRBD1; v_gene: TRBV5-5; CDR3nt: TGTGCCAGCAGCCGGGGCAGGGGGAGCGATGAGCAGTTCTTC; CDR3aa: CASSRGRGSDEQFF
abundance: -; j_gene: TRBJ1-6; d_gene: -; v_gene: TRBV18; CDR3nt: TGTGCCAGCTCACCACAGGGAGGAAGGAATTCACCCCTCCACTTT; CDR3aa: CASSPQGGRNSPLHF
abundance: -; j_gene: TRBJ2-7; d_gene: -; v_gene: TRBV9; CDR3nt: TGTGCCAGCAGCGTAGGTGGACAGCTCTACGAGCAGTACTTC; CDR3aa: CASSVGGQLYEQYF
abundance: -; j_gene: TRBJ2-1; d_gene: -; v_gene: TRBV30; CDR3nt: TGTGCCTGGAGTGAGGTCAAGCAGAGCTCCTACAATGAGCAGTTCTTC; CDR3aa: CAWSEVKQSSYNEQFF
abundance: -; j_gene: TRBJ2-3; d_gene: -; v_gene: TRBV18; CDR3nt: TGTGCCAGCTCACCCCCCTTGGGGGGGCAGACAGATACGCAGTATTTT; CDR3aa: CASSPPLGGQTDTQYF
abundance: -; j_gene: TRBJ2-7; d_gene: TRBD1; v_gene: TRBV6-1; CDR3nt: TGTGCCAGCAGCGAGAGAGACAGGGGGGACTACGAGCAGTACTTC; CDR3aa: CASSERDRGDYEQYF
abundance: -; j_gene: TRBJ1-5; d_gene: -; v_gene: TRBV5-1; CDR3nt: TGCGCCAGCAGCCGCGACGGCGGCGCTCAGCCCCAGCATTTT; CDR3aa: CASSRDGGAQPQHF
abundance: -; j_gene: TRBJ2-5; d_gene: TRBD1; v_gene: TRBV5-1; CDR3nt: TGCGCCAGCAGCTTCTTGACAGGGCCACAAGAGACCCAGTACTTC; CDR3aa: CASSFLTGPQETQYF
abundance: -; j_gene: TRBJ2-3; d_gene: TRBD2; v_gene: TRBV5-4; CDR3nt: TGTGCCAGCAGCTTGAGACTAGCGGAAGATACGCAGTATTTT; CDR3aa: CASSLRLAEDTQYF
abundance: -; j_gene: TRBJ2-7; d_gene: TRBD2; v_gene: TRBV4-3; CDR3nt: TGCGCCAGCAGCCAAGATCGGGGGGGGTTCTCCTACGAGCAGTACTTC; CDR3aa: CASSQDRGGFSYEQYF
abundance: -; j_gene: TRBJ2-7; d_gene: -; v_gene: TRBV6-6; CDR3nt: TGTGCCAGCAGTTATACCAGCTCCTACGAGCAGTACTTC; CDR3aa: CASSYTSSYEQYF
abundance: -; j_gene: TRBJ1-4; d_gene: TRBD1; v_gene: TRBV18; CDR3nt: TGTGCCAGCTCACCTGGGACAGGTGAAAGGACTAATGAAAAACTGTTTTTT; CDR3aa: CASSPGTGERTNEKLFF
abundance: -; j_gene: TRBJ2-3; d_gene: -; v_gene: TRBV2; CDR3nt: TGTGCCAGCACCTCGTGGGTTAAAGATACGCAGTATTTT; CDR3aa: CASTSWVKDTQYF
abundance: -; j_gene: TRBJ1-5; d_gene: -; v_gene: TRBV7-2; CDR3nt: TGTGCCAGCAGCTTAGGTTTCGATCAGCCCCAGCATTTT; CDR3aa: CASSLGFDQPQHF
abundance: -; j_gene: TRBJ2-1; d_gene: -; v_gene: TRBV27; CDR3nt: TGTGCCAGCAGTTTTTTGGGTGAGCAGTTCTTC; CDR3aa: CASSFLGEQFF